This TCR beta chain derives from a study of T-cell reconstitution after alpha-beta-depleted transplantation in children. CDR3 size: 14 residues. V lost 10 bases, J lost 1 base, and 17 bases lay in between. The germline CDR1 and CDR2 sequences are MDHEN and SYDVKM. As it was prepared, the TCRbeta library received unique molecular identifiers. Each CDR3 protein gets one entry after TCRdb re-called the PCR reads with MiXCR. The sample holds about 400,000 distinct CDR3 sequences, roughly 22% seen once. Sequences were derived from PBMCs from the stem cell graft donor, sampled from the stem cell graft. The rearrangement uses TRBV28 and TRBJ2-7, with a weak D call TRBD2 (6 bases). The source is a human donor who donated a stem cell graft to a child with acute myeloid leukemia. The CDR3 sequence: CATISSGVSYEQYF. The CDR3 DNA is TGTGCCACCATCAGTTCGGGGGTTTCCTACGAGCAGTACTTC.